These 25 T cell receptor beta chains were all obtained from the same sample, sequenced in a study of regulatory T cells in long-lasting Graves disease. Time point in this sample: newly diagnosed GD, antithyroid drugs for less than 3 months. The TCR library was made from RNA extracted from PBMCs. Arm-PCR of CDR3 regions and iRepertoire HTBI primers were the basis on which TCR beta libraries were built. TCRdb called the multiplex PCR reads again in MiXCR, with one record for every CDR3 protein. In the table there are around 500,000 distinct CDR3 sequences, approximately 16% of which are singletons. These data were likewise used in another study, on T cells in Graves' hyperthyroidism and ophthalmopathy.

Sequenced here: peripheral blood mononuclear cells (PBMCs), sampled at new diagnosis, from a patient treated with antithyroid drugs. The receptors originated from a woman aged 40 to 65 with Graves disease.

In DNA, the CDR3 is TGTGCCAGCAGCTTCTGGCCGGGACAGGTCAATTCACCCCTCCACTTT. It specifies CASSFWPGQVNSPLHF. The chain links TRBV5-8 to TRBJ1-6, with 8 bases fitting TRBD1. Losses at the gene ends were 2 bases for V and 7 bases for J; bases not matched to a gene: 8. The CDR3 contains 16 residues. The germline gives CDR1 SGHTS, CDR2 YDEGEE.

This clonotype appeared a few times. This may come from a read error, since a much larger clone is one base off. The CDR3 sequence is CSAHGQGKGLNQETQYF. The CDR3 region has the DNA TGCAGTGCTCACGGACAGGGTAAGGGCCTAAACCAAGAGACCCAGTACTTC. The rearrangement uses TRBV20-1 and TRBJ2-5; 8 nucleotides agree with TRBD1. The V segment lost 5 bases and the J segment 0 bases; nucleotides outside the gene matches: 14. The germline V gene encodes CDR1 DFQATT and CDR2 SNEGSKA (reference sequence). The CDR3 loop spans 17 amino acids.

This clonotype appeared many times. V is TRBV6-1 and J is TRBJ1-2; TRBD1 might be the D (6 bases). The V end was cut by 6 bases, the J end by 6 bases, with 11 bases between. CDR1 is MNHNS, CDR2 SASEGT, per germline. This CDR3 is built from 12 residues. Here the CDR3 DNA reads TGTGCCAGCAGAAGGGGGGATGATGGCTACACCTTC. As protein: CASRRGDDGYTF.

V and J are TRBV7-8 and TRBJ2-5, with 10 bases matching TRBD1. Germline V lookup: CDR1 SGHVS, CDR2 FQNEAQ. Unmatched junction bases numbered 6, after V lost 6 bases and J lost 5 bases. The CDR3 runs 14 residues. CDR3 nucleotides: TGTGCCAGCAGGGCGGACAGGGGGTATGAGACCCAGTACTTC. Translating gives CASRADRGYETQYF.

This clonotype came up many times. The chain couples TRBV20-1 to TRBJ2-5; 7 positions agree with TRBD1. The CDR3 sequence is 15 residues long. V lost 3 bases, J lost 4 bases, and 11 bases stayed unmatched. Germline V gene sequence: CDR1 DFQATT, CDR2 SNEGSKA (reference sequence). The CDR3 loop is CSASEPQHRGETQYF. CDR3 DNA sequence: TGCAGTGCTAGCGAACCCCAACACAGGGGAGAGACCCAGTACTTC.

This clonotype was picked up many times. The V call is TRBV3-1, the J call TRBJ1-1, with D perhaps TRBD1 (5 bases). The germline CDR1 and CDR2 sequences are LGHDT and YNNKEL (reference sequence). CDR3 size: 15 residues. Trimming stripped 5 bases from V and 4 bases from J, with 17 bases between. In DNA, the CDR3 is TGTGCCAGCAGCATCGGGTTAGGGGACGGCACTGAAGCTTTCTTT. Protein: CASSIGLGDGTEAFF.

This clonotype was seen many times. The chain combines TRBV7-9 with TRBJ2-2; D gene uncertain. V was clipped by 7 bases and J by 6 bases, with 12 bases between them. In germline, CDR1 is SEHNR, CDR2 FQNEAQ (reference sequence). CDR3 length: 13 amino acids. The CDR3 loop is CASNPDEAGELFF. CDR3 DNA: TGTGCCAGCAACCCGGACGAGGCCGGGGAGCTGTTTTTT.

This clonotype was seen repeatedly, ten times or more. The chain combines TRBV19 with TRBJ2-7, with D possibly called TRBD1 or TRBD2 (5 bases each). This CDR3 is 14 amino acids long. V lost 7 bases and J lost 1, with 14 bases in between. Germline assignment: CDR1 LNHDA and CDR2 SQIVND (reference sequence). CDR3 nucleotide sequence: TGTGCCAGTAAAAGGGACGGCCGTTCCTACGAGCAGTACTTC. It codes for CASKRDGRSYEQYF.

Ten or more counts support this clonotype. The CDR3 spells CASSYPTGGNQPQHF. The CDR3 region has the DNA TGTGCCAGCAGTTACCCGACAGGAGGCAATCAGCCCCAGCATTTT. V gene TRBV6-9 combines with J gene TRBJ1-5, with D perhaps TRBD1 (6 bases). There are 15 residues in the CDR3. CDR1 MNHGY and CDR2 SVAAGI come from the germline V gene. Deletions cut 3 bases from V and 2 bases from J, with 11 bases between.

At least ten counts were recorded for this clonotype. The CDR3 nucleotides are TGTGCCAGCTCACCGGGGACAGCCTGGGGAGCTTTCTTT. Protein: CASSPGTAWGAFF. The V and J genes are TRBV18 and TRBJ1-1, with TRBD1 identical over 7 bases. The CDR3 totals 13 residues. Unmatched junction bases numbered 8, after V lost 3 bases and J lost 10 bases. Germline values: CDR1 KGHSH, CDR2 LQKENI.

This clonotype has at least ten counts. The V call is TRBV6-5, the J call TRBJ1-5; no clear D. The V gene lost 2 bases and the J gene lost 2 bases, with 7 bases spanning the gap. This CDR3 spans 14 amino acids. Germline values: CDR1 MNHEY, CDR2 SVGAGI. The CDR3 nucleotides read TGTGCCAGCAGTTACAGGCTAGGCAATCAGCCCCAGCATTTT. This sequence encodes CASSYRLGNQPQHF.

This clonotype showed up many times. The CDR3 DNA reads as TGTGCCAGCAGCTTAGGGGCAGGGAACCCCTACGAGCAGTACTTC. It is translated as CASSLGAGNPYEQYF. The V call is TRBV7-9, the J call TRBJ2-7; the D gene is possibly TRBD1 (5 bases). The CDR3 extends over 15 amino acids. V was cut by 1 base and J by 2 bases, with 12 bases left in between. CDR1 is SEHNR and CDR2 is FQNEAQ in the germline V gene (reference sequence).

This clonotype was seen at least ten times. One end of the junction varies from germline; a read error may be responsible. CDR3 amino acids: CASSQVPDRKSF. CDR3 DNA sequence: TGTGCCAGCAGCCAAGTACCCGACAGAAAGAGCTTC. The V gene is TRBV3-1, the J gene TRBJ1-2, with D tentatively TRBD1 (5 bases). Germline V gene lookup returns CDR1 LGHDT and CDR2 YNNKEL (reference sequence). This CDR3 is built from 12 residues.

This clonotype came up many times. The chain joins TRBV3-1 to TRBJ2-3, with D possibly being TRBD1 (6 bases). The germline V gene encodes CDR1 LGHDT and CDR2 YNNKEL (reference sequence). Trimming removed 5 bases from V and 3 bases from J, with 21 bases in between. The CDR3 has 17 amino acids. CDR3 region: CASSSDRDNLMTDTQYF. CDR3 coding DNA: TGTGCCAGCAGCTCGGACCGGGACAACCTTATGACAGATACGCAGTATTTT.

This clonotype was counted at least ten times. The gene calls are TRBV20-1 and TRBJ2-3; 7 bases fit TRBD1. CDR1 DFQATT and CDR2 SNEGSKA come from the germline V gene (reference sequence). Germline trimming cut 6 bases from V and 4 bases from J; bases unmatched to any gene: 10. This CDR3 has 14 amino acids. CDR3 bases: TGCAGTGCCCCCCCGACAGGGAGAGCAGATACGCAGTATTTT. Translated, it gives CSAPPTGRADTQYF.

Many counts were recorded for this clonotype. CDR3 sequence reads: CASSLLGGSQPQHF. The CDR3 nucleotides are TGTGCCAGCAGTTTGCTCGGGGGTAGTCAGCCCCAGCATTTT. This sequence joins TRBV27 and TRBJ1-5; D is possibly TRBD1 (5 bases). This CDR3 is 14 amino acids long. V was cut by 3 bases and J by 6 bases, with 12 bases left in between. Germline V CDR1 and CDR2: MNHEY, SMNVEV (reference sequence).

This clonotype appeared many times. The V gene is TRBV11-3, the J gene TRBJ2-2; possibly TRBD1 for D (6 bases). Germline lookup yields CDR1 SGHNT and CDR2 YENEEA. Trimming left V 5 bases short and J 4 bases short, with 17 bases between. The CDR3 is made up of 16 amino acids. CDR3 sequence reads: CASSQRVGRGTGELFF. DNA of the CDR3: TGTGCCAGCAGCCAGAGGGTCGGCAGGGGCACCGGGGAGCTGTTTTTT.

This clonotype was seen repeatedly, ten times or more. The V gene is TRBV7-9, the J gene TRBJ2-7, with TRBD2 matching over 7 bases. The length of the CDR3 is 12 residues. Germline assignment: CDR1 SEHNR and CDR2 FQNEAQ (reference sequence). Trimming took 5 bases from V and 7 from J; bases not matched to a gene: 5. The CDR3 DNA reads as TGTGCCAGCAGCCCGGGAGGTGTTGAGCAGTACTTC. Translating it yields CASSPGGVEQYF.

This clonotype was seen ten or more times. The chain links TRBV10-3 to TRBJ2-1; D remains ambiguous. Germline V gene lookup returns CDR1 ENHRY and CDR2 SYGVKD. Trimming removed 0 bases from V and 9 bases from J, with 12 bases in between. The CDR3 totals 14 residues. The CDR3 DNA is TGTGCCATCAGTGAGTCGTCGTTTATCAGTGAGCAGTTCTTC. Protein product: CAISESSFISEQFF.

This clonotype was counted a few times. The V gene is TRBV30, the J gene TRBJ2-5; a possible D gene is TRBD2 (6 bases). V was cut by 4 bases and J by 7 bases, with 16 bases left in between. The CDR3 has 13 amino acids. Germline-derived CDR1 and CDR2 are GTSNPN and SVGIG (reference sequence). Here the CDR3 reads CAWKELRGGTQYF. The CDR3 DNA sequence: TGTGCCTGGAAAGAATTGCGGGGCGGGACCCAGTACTTC.

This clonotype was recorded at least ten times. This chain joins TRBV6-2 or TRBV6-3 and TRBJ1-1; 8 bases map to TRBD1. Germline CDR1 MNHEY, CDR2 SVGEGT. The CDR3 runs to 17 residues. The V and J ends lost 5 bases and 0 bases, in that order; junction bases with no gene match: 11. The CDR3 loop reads CASSEGATGGMNTEAFF. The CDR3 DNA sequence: TGTGCCAGCAGTGAAGGGGCTACAGGGGGTATGAACACTGAAGCTTTCTTT.

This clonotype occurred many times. The CDR3 region is CASSLGSGGTDSYEQYF. The CDR3 DNA follows: TGTGCCAGCAGCTTAGGTAGCGGGGGGACCGATTCCTACGAGCAGTACTTC. The V and J genes are TRBV11-2 and TRBJ2-7; TRBD2 matches 10 bases. Germline loops: CDR1 SGHAT, CDR2 FQNNGV. The CDR3 length is 17 residues. V dropped 1 base and J dropped 1; count of bases not matched to a gene: 7.

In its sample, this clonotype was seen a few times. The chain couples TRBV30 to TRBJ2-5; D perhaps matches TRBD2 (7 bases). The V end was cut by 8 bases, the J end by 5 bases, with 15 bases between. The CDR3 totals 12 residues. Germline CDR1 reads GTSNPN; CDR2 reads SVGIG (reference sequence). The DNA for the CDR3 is TGTGCCCTGGGAGGGGGGGATGAGACCCAGTACTTC. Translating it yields CALGGGDETQYF.

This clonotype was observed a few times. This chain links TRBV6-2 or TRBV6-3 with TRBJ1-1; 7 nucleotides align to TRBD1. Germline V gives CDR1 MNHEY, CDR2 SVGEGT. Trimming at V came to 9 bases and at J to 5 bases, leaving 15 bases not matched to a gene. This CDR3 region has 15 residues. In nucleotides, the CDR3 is TGTGCCAGTGAAGTGGGGGACGCAGGGGGGACTGAAGCTTTCTTT. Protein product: CASEVGDAGGTEAFF.

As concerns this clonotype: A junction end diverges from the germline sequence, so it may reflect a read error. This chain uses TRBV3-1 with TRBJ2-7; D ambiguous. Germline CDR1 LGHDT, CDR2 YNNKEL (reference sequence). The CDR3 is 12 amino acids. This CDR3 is CASSRSSNEQYF. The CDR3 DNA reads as TGTGCCAGCAGCCGCTCAAGTAACGAACAGTACTTC.